This entry concerns a single T cell receptor beta chain. Its antigen is as yet unknown. The data were taken from a study of identical twins. The CDR3 length is 14 residues. Trimming left V 2 bases short and J 5 bases short, with 14 bases between. Germline lookup yields CDR1 SGHRS and CDR2 YFSETQ. Study conclusions and caveats: Fewer insertions characterized abundant cord blood beta clonotypes, whereas memory repertoires showed none.

A universal primer site was created by template switching, with the cDNA bearing unique molecular identifiers. TCRdb recomputed calls from the 5' RACE reads with MiXCR, one row per CDR3 protein. Of around 530,000 distinct CDR3 sequences in the sample, 15% were seen once. The data were also submitted as part of a second study, on yellow fever vaccine responses in identical twins. That investigation notes: Vaccine T cell responses of twins reportedly seemed partly convergent and partly personalized.

The chain is built from TRBV5-1 and TRBJ2-7; tentative D call: TRBD2 (6 bases). Sequencing was carried out using CD4+ T cells sorted from blood. This TCR was recovered from a woman under 30 in good health. Here the CDR3 DNA reads TGCGCCAGCAGCTTCGGGGGAGTTTACGACGAGCAGTACTTC. Amino acid sequence: CASSFGGVYDEQYF.